These 26 T cell receptor beta chains originate from one sample sequenced in a study of T cells after yellow fever vaccination. TCRdb used MiXCR to reprocess the 5' RACE reads, holding one entry per CDR3 protein. The sample records under 550,000 distinct CDR3 sequences, just over 20% being singletons. Here the sequenced sample was PBMCs, taken approximately 22 days after the first yellow fever vaccination. The receptor source for this set is a man aged 18-30 years who received the YFV17D yellow fever vaccine.

This clonotype showed up just a few times. The chain carries TRBV20-1 and TRBJ1-1; D uncertain. The CDR3 extends over 12 amino acids. Germline-derived CDR1 and CDR2 are DFQATT and SNEGSKA (reference sequence). The chain's CDR3 is CSSGIPNTEAFF. The CDR3 DNA reads as TGCAGCTCGGGGATACCGAACACTGAAGCTTTCTTT.

This clonotype was observed many times. V gene TRBV7-2 combines with J gene TRBJ1-1; 9 bases are shared with TRBD1. Germline assignment: CDR1 SGHTA and CDR2 FQGNSA. CDR3 length: 15 residues. The junction had 6 bases not matched to a gene; V was cut back by 2 bases and J by 5 bases. The CDR3, as DNA: TGTGCCAGCAGCTTACGGACAGGGGTAGGAACTGAAGCTTTCTTT. Translated: CASSLRTGVGTEAFF.

This chain uses TRBV4-1 with TRBJ2-7, with D tentatively TRBD1 (5 bases). The germline gives CDR1 MGHRA, CDR2 YSYEKL. The CDR3 is made up of 13 amino acids. V was shortened by 2 bases and J by 4 bases, with 9 bases between the two germline ends. CDR3 amino acids: CASSQLTGYEQYV. The CDR3 region has the DNA TGCGCCAGCAGCCAACTAACAGGATACGAGCAGTACGTC.

The chain carries TRBV6-1 and TRBJ2-7; TRBD1 aligns across 7 bases. CDR3 length equals 15 residues. Germline CDR1 reads MNHNS; CDR2 reads SASEGT. The trim removed 5 bases at V and 2 bases at J, leaving 9 bases unmatched. DNA of the CDR3: TGTGCCAGCAGTCGACAGGGCGTGGGGGCCTACGAGCAGTACGTC. Translating gives CASSRQGVGAYEQYV.

This chain links TRBV7-2 with TRBJ2-3; D remains unclear. V was clipped by 7 bases and J by 3 bases, with 14 bases between them. In germline, CDR1 is SGHTA, CDR2 FQGNSA. This CDR3 spans 14 amino acids. The CDR3 sequence: CASTPGGATDTQYF. CDR3 nucleotide sequence: TGTGCCAGCACGCCCGGTGGAGCGACAGATACGCAGTATTTT.

This clonotype has only a few counts. V usage is TRBV5-1 and J usage is TRBJ2-3; TRBD2 agrees at 8 bases. V lost 4 bases and J lost 2; bases outside the gene matches: 12. CDR1 is SGHRS and CDR2 is YFSETQ in the germline V gene. This CDR3 contains 17 residues. The CDR3, as DNA: TGCGCCAGCAGCCGAAAAGAGACTAGCGCCTACACAGATACGCAGTATTTT. The encoded protein is CASSRKETSAYTDTQYF. Using reference TRBV5-1 and TRBJ2-3 for the parts outside the CDR3, the full variable domain is KAGVTQTPRYLIKTRGQQVTLSCSPISGHRSVSWYQQTPGQGLQFLFEYFSETQRNKGNFPGRFSGRQFSNSRSEMNVSTLELGDSALYLCASSRKETSAYTDTQYFGPGTRLTVL.

Only one count was recorded for this clonotype. The chain combines TRBV6-2 or TRBV6-3 with TRBJ1-5; no clear D gene. The CDR3 has 12 amino acids. Trimming took 6 bases from V and 1 from J, leaving 4 bases between them. CDR1 MNHEY and CDR2 SVGEGT come from the germline V gene. The CDR3 protein is CASRASNQPQHF. DNA of the CDR3: TGTGCCAGCAGGGCGAGCAATCAGCCCCAGCATTTT.

This clonotype showed up just a few times. J is TRBJ2-7 and V is TRBV4-3, with D maybe TRBD2 (5 bases). V was cut by 0 bases and J by 5 bases, with 11 bases left in between. Germline V gene lookup returns CDR1 LGHNA and CDR2 YSLEER. The CDR3 runs to 14 residues. The CDR3 DNA reads as TGCGCCAGCAGCCAAGAAGGACTCGGGAACGAGCAGTACTTC. This codes for CASSQEGLGNEQYF.

This clonotype was counted a few times. The chain links TRBV20-1 to TRBJ2-3; 11 bases fit TRBD2. Germline-derived CDR1 and CDR2 are DFQATT and SNEGSKA (reference sequence). J lost 6 bases, V lost 5 bases, and 4 bases had no gene match. The CDR3 length is 13 residues. CDR3 protein: CSAHSGGGDTQYF. Written as DNA, the CDR3 is TGCAGTGCTCATAGCGGGGGGGGGGATACGCAGTATTTT.

This clonotype has only a few counts. The V gene is TRBV20-1, the J gene TRBJ2-2, with D tentatively TRBD1 (8 bases). Looked up from germline, CDR1 is DFQATT and CDR2 is SNEGSKA (reference sequence). This CDR3 region has 17 residues. The V end was cut by 6 bases, the J end by 5 bases, with 25 bases between. The CDR3 loop is CSAPEGGQGALTGELFF. Written as DNA, the CDR3 is TGCAGTGCCCCGGAGGGAGGGCAGGGGGCCCTTACCGGGGAGCTGTTTTTT.

This clonotype was picked up a small number of times. V gene TRBV6-2 or TRBV6-3 combines with J gene TRBJ2-2, with D possibly matching TRBD1 (6 bases). Trimming cost V 6 bases and J 10 bases, with 18 bases left between them. CDR1 and CDR2 from the germline V gene are MNHEY and SVGEGT. This CDR3 comprises 14 residues. The CDR3: CASRPHRVREELFF. For the CDR3, the DNA is TGTGCCAGCAGACCTCACAGGGTGAGGGAGGAGCTGTTTTTT.

The rearrangement uses TRBV5-2 and TRBJ2-1; whether TRBD2, the table's D call, matches the DNA was not checked. TRBV5-2 is termed a pseudogene. The CDR3 is 14 amino acids. CDR3 DNA: TGTGCCATGGGCCCCGTGCTCCTCTGCAATGAGCAGTTCTTC. This codes for CAMGPVLLCNEQFF.

V is TRBV24-1 and J is TRBJ2-4, with 9 bases lining up with TRBD2. The CDR3 is 15 residues long. J was trimmed by 8 bases and V by 4 bases; bases with no gene match: 8. The V gene's germline CDR1 is KGHDR and CDR2 SFDVKD. CDR3 bases: TGTGCCACCAGTGACCACCTTAGCGGGGGCGACATTCAGTACTTC. Its translation is CATSDHLSGGDIQYF.

The rearrangement uses TRBV12-3 or TRBV12-4 and TRBJ2-1; the match to TRBD2 covers 9 bases. With V trimmed by 9 bases and J by 7 bases, 13 bases remained unmatched. The CDR3 runs 15 residues. The CDR3 sequence is CASNAGGLFHNEQFF. CDR3 coding DNA: TGTGCCAGTAACGCGGGGGGGCTCTTCCATAATGAGCAGTTCTTC.

The J gene is TRBJ1-2, the V gene TRBV4-3, with unresolved D. V was trimmed by 1 base and J by 0 bases, leaving 9 bases between them. This CDR3 comprises 15 residues. CDR1 LGHNA and CDR2 YSLEER come from the germline V gene. The chain's CDR3 is CASSQGSGANYGYTF. As DNA, the CDR3 is TGCGCCAGCAGCCAAGGCAGTGGAGCTAACTATGGCTACACCTTC.

V is TRBV7-2 and J is TRBJ1-1; D remains ambiguous. Trimming pared 5 bases from V and 0 bases from J, leaving 13 bases between. Germline CDR1 reads SGHTA; CDR2 reads FQGNSA. This CDR3 region has 15 residues. The CDR3 DNA reads TGTGCCAGCAGCCCGCGGGGAGGCCTGAACACTGAAGCTTTCTTT. Its translation: CASSPRGGLNTEAFF.

This clonotype came up many times. This chain connects TRBV12-3 or TRBV12-4 to TRBJ2-2, with D possibly being TRBD2 (6 bases). Trimming pared 5 bases from V and 5 bases from J, leaving 12 bases between. This CDR3 contains 14 residues. Written as DNA, the CDR3 is TGTGCCAGCAGTCCCGGGGGAAGGACCGGGGAGCTGTTTTTT. Encoded protein: CASSPGGRTGELFF.

The V and J genes are TRBV15 and TRBJ2-5; a weak D match, TRBD1 (6 bases). This CDR3 is built from 16 residues. Germline assignment: CDR1 LNHNV and CDR2 YYDKDF (reference sequence). V was trimmed by 3 bases and J by 1 base, leaving 15 bases between them. The CDR3 nucleotides read TGTGCCACCAGCAGTCTCTACCAAGGGGGCCAAGAGACCCAGTACTTC. It translates to CATSSLYQGGQETQYF.

J is TRBJ2-1 and V is TRBV7-9; a weak D match, TRBD2 (7 bases). The CDR3 is made up of 16 amino acids. Germline CDR1 reads SEHNR; CDR2 reads FQNEAQ (reference sequence). Trimming left V 5 bases short and J 2 bases short, with 16 bases between. CDR3: CASSPRRGAAYNEQFF. The CDR3, as DNA: TGTGCCAGCAGCCCAAGACGGGGGGCTGCCTACAATGAGCAGTTCTTC.

The chain is built from TRBV4-3 and TRBJ1-2; D ambiguous. Trimming cost V 2 bases and J 0 bases, with 13 bases left between them. The length of the CDR3 is 16 residues. Germline V gene sequence: CDR1 LGHNA, CDR2 YSLEER. The CDR3, as DNA: TGCGCCAGCAGCCAAATTGGTGCAGCCGCTAACTATGGCTACACCTTC. Its protein product is CASSQIGAAANYGYTF.

This clonotype was seen a handful of times. V gene TRBV7-8 combines with J gene TRBJ1-1, with TRBD1 matching 8 bases. This CDR3 is built from 14 residues. Trimming cost V 4 bases and J 8 bases; bases outside gene matches: 9. The germline CDR1 and CDR2 sequences are SGHVS and FQNEAQ. The CDR3, as DNA: TGTGCCAGCAGCTCCAAAACAGGGGGGGTAGAAGCTTTCTTT. Translating it yields CASSSKTGGVEAFF.

This chain uses TRBV9 with TRBJ2-5; D unresolved. The germline V and J ends were trimmed by 2 bases and 4 bases, with 12 bases remaining between them. Germline assignment: CDR1 SGDLS and CDR2 YYNGEE. The CDR3 loop spans 14 amino acids. For the CDR3, the DNA is TGTGCCAGCAGCGTTAGCTCTCCGGGAGAGACCCAGTACTTC. Encoded protein: CASSVSSPGETQYF.

This clonotype has more than one count but fewer than ten. The chain employs TRBV30 and TRBJ1-4; 8 bases match TRBD1. The junction had 14 bases not matched to a gene; V was cut back by 4 bases and J by 10 bases. The germline gives CDR1 GTSNPN, CDR2 SVGIG (reference sequence). The CDR3 covers 15 residues. The CDR3 DNA follows: TGTGCCTGGACCCAAGCAGGGGGCGACGGTGGAAAACTGTTTTTT. Protein: CAWTQAGGDGGKLFF.

This sequence joins TRBV5-1 and TRBJ2-5; the D gene is possibly TRBD2 (6 bases). Trimming removed 2 bases at V and 4 bases at J, with 12 bases between. The V gene's germline CDR1 is SGHRS and CDR2 YFSETQ. This CDR3 has 14 residues. CDR3 nucleotide sequence: TGCGCCAGCAGCTTTGGAGGGCTTACAGAGACCCAGTACTTC. Protein sequence: CASSFGGLTETQYF.

The chain carries TRBV5-1 and TRBJ2-3; 10 nucleotides align to TRBD2. Germline CDR1 reads SGHRS; CDR2 reads YFSETQ. The CDR3 is made up of 16 amino acids. Germline trimming cut 4 bases from V and 1 base from J; bases unmatched to any gene: 6. This chain's CDR3 is CASSEAGGFGTDTQYF. The CDR3 DNA reads as TGCGCCAGCAGCGAAGCGGGGGGGTTCGGCACAGATACGCAGTATTTT.

This rearrangement joins TRBV7-9 to TRBJ1-1; D gene unclear. CDR1 SEHNR and CDR2 FQNEAQ come from the germline V gene (reference sequence). Trimming left V 1 base short and J 6 bases short, with 9 bases between. The CDR3 runs to 13 residues. The CDR3 sequence: CASSLDWGPEAFF. In nucleotides, the CDR3 is TGTGCCAGCAGCTTAGATTGGGGTCCTGAAGCTTTCTTT.